Listed below are T cell receptor beta chains from one sample, sequenced in a study of blood T cell repertoires in COVID-19. The data were produced by immunoSEQ multiplex PCR, yet TCRdb's version contains in-frame clones alone and is incomplete. The data show over 250,000 clones, approximately 91% seen once. Input material: PBMCs or T cells enriched from blood (not recorded which). Receptors originate from a woman aged 25 to 39 who had recovered from COVID-19. Each CDR3 is given with its conserved first and last residue.

V,CDR3
TRBV27,CASSLRQVHEQYF
TRBV5-1,CASSLDLQGTEAFF
TRBV4-3,CASSTRQGSSPLHF
TRBV19,CASSIAGTSSYEQYF
TRBV30,CAWSVVGTGAAEQYF
TRBV2,CASSEGLAGGLAEETQYF
TRBV19,CASSPPGALANYGYTF
TRBV4-3,CASSQVFGQGASPLHF
TRBV7-2,CASSLNQGVEAQHF
TRBV30,CAWSVQVFLGRNPPAGANVLTF
TRBV24-1,CATSEGQGTDTQYF
TRBV11-2,CASSLVWGLTGEKLFF
TRBV6-6,CASSRAGVGSSYEQYF
TRBV7-3,CASSLDSFAETQYF
TRBV18,CASSPEAGHTGELFF
TRBV29-1,CSVEGLTGNYGYTF
TRBV18,CASSPGVLVTKNIQYF
TRBV9,CASSVGGSYNEQFF
TRBV10-3,CAIGGTSGVRNEQFF
TRBV27,CASSLGGARTYNEQFF
TRBV11-2,CASSQRTGDFGTEAFF
TRBV29-1,CSAQTGNTEAFF
TRBV10-3,CAISVLPSGNTGELFF
TRBV28,CASSSPLALWLREQFF
TRBV7-3,CASSPGTGASPFQETQYF
TRBV2,CASTSYLTGGREQYF
TRBV27,CASSLGGGGKGGQETQYF
TRBV7-3,CASSLQRDGAGELFF
TRBV25-1,CASSGAQAPNTGELFF
TRBV11-2,CASSLLNSGTGNGGYTF
TRBV7-9,CASSVPQGGNTIYF
TRBV5-1,CASSRLAGEDTQYF
TRBV9,CASSSSSEQETQYF
TRBV4-1,CASSQETGGNYEQYF
TRBV12-3/TRBV12-4,CASSSWTDGYTF
TRBV5-1,CASSLPRTVFVLNQPQHF
TRBV27,CASMSSPGSTDTQYF
TRBV18,CASSQPTSGLYEQYF
TRBV7-3,CASSYRLAGDNEQFF
TRBV20-1,CSASRTEHHQPQHF
TRBV6-5,CASRDRAATEAFF
TRBV19,CASGRLSGQGPNYGYTF
TRBV5-6,CASSFAGGYEQYF
TRBV7-9,CASTPGGGNEQFF
TRBV5-5,CASSQAGPGQAYGYTF
TRBV9,CASSVSRAGSPLHF
TRBV7-8,CASSLAGETEAFF
TRBV27,CASSLGGSEKLFF
TRBV12-3/TRBV12-4,CASSAGGITEAFF
TRBV2,CASSPQGLYQPQHF
TRBV11-2,CASSLEGTEMISGNTIYF
TRBV9,CASSPGLATLNEQFF
TRBV10-3,CAAKLRQDSNTEAFF
TRBV28,CASSLWASGQNTGELFF
TRBV19,CASSITGGEQYF